The clone carrying this T cell receptor beta chain was observed many times. The germline CDR1 and CDR2 sequences are MNHEY and SVGEGT. After removal of 4 bases from V and 1 base from J, the junction contained 4 bases not matched to a gene. The CDR3 runs to 15 residues. The data are from a study of CD8 T cells in ankylosing spondylitis. It was by quantitative 5'-RACE with molecular barcodes that TCR beta libraries were made. TCRdb reprocessed the 5' RACE reads via MiXCR and lists one record per CDR3 protein. Seen here are more than 150,000 distinct CDR3 sequences, 15% to 20% observed once, and the top ten hold roughly 4.5%.

This chain links TRBV6-2 or TRBV6-3 with TRBJ2-7; 10 nucleotides line up with TRBD2. The TCR was taken from a male donor aged 5-29 years with ankylosing spondylitis or in good health (not recorded which). Material for sequencing was blood, either unsorted or a sorted T cell fraction (not recorded which). CDR3 loop: CASSLQREGSYEQYV. The DNA of the CDR3 is TGTGCCAGCAGTTTGCAGCGGGAGGGGTCCTACGAGCAGTACGTC.